A single T cell receptor (beta chain) is shown here with its context. This record belongs to a study of CD8 T cells in Susac syndrome. The RNA, about 0.45 to 1 ug, was put through reverse transcription using random hexamers. TCRdb reanalysed the immunoSEQ multiplex PCR reads using MiXCR and keeps one entry per CDR3 protein. The sample has 150,000 to 200,000 distinct CDR3 sequences, approximately 93% seen once. The CDR3 is made up of 16 amino acids. The V gene lost 0 bases and the J gene lost 13 bases, with 19 bases spanning the gap. CDR1 and CDR2 from the germline V gene are LGHDT and YNNKEL (reference sequence). Included as multiple sclerosis controls were treatment-naive patients who had stable or active relapsing-remitting disease. Negative isolation yielded CD4+ and CD8+ T cells, and FACS enriched TEMRA cells.

This TCR was recovered from a human donor with multiple sclerosis. The sequenced sample was CD4+ T cells from PBMCs. J is TRBJ1-6 and V is TRBV3-1; D ambiguous. As DNA, the CDR3 is TGTGCCAGCAGCCAAGATTTAGGACCGAGGGAAGGGCCCCTCCACTTT. The encoded protein is CASSQDLGPREGPLHF.